The T cell receptor beta chain described here comes from a study of Ad26.COV2.S vaccination and SARS-CoV-2 variants. At the level of the study: Ad26.COV2.S given intramuscularly, once or twice 56 days apart.

Study-level points and caveats: The authors reported substantial breadth in spike-specific CD8+ and CD4+ T cell responses after vaccination.

The table came from immunoSEQ multiplex PCR; TCRdb's copy has only in-frame clones and leaves some out. The sample contains roughly 700,000 clones, roughly 90% of which appear only once. As to treatment: about 20 received Ad26.COV2.S at low or high dose, single or two shots; a few received placebo; per-sample allocation not given. The investigators took samples on day 63 after the first vaccine or placebo injection. In the case of this clone: The target antigen is unknown.

This sequence originates from a person between 18 and 65 years old who received the Ad26.COV2.S COVID-19 vaccine or a placebo. The sequencing here drew on peripheral blood, taken in a trial of Ad26.COV2.S vaccine versus placebo.

The CDR3 DNA reads as TGTGCCAGCAGCGTACAGGGCCCCCTAGTCAGTGAGCAGTTCTTC. It is translated as CASSVQGPLVSEQFF. The genes are TRBV2 and TRBJ2-1, with a tentative D call TRBD1 (6 bases). Germline V gene sequence: CDR1 SNHLY, CDR2 FYNNEI. The CDR3 is made up of 15 amino acids. Trimming removed 6 bases from V and 9 bases from J, with 21 bases in between.